This T cell receptor beta chain was documented in a study of shared clonotypes between healthy human individuals. Whole-study findings and limits: Naive subsets generally exceeded memory subsets in estimated richness.

CDR3 size: 14 residues. Trimming at V came to 5 bases and at J to 3 bases, leaving 6 bases not matched to a gene. As regards this clone: Its antigen is not identified.

Assay used: immunoSEQ multiplex PCR; TCRdb lists only in-frame clones, some missing. Counted here are about 1 million clones, about 70% occurring once; the ten biggest clones make up approximately 1.5%. The receptor comes from a man in his late teens or twenties in good health. The J gene is TRBJ2-7, the V gene TRBV5-3, with 9 bases fitting TRBD1. Being an ORF, TRBV5-3 has a function that is uncertain. The sample taken for sequencing was memory CD4+ T cells sorted from blood. Noted subset: CD45RA-negative fraction. The DNA for the CDR3 is TGTGCCAGAAGTCGACAGGACAGGGGCTACGAGCAGTACTTC. As protein: CARSRQDRGYEQYF.